The rows below give T cell receptor beta chains drawn from one sample of a study of T-cell reconstitution after alpha-beta-depleted transplantation in children. TCRdb redid the calling of the PCR reads with MiXCR, one entry per CDR3 protein. The table has roughly 610,000 distinct CDR3 sequences, under 12% seen once. The source was PBMCs from the stem cell graft donor, collected from the stem cell graft. The receptors originated from a human donor who donated a stem cell graft to a child with acute myeloid leukemia. The CDR3 runs from the conserved cysteine through the conserved F or W. D genes are given only for firm matches. The size entry is marked missing in some rows and otherwise reads once, few, many or a size class.

TRBV7-9	TRBJ2-5	-	-	TGTGCCAGCAGCTCCACCCGTAGGGGTTTGGGAGAGACCCAGTACTTC	CASSSTRRGLGETQYF
TRBV7-2	TRBJ2-1	many	-	TGTGCCAGCAGCTCCGCAGACGGGTACAATGAGCAGTTCTTC	CASSSADGYNEQFF
TRBV7-3	TRBJ2-1	-	-	TGTGCCAGCAGCTTAATCAGGGGCAATGAGCAGTTCTTC	CASSLIRGNEQFF
TRBV6-5	TRBJ2-5	-	-	TGTGCCAGCAGTTCCTCATGGGGGTACCAAGAGACCCAGTACTTC	CASSSSWGYQETQYF
TRBV25-1	TRBJ2-1	few	-	TGTGCCAGCGGAGAGGTCAATGGTGAGCAGTTCTTC	CASGEVNGEQFF
TRBV4-3	TRBJ2-7	few	-	TGCGCCAGCAGCCAATCACTCCAACCCCTATACGAGCAGTACTTC	CASSQSLQPLYEQYF
TRBV29-1	TRBJ2-2	-	-	TGCGGGGCCTTCACCGGGGAGCTGTTTTTT	CGAFTGELFF
TRBV7-2	TRBJ2-6	many	-	TGTGCCAGCAGCCCGAATAGATCTGGGGCCAACGTCCTGACTTTC	CASSPNRSGANVLTF
TRBV4-2	TRBJ2-7	many	-	TGTGCCAGCAGCCAAGATCAGGGTTACCGGGACTCCTACGAGCAGTACTTC	CASSQDQGYRDSYEQYF
TRBV6-2/TRBV6-3	TRBJ2-7	-	TRBD2	TGTGCCAGCAGTCTAGGGACTAGCGGCTTTTATTCCTACGAGCAGTACTTC	CASSLGTSGFYSYEQYF
TRBV5-8	TRBJ2-2	few	-	TGTGCCAGCAGCCCCGTACTAGCCGCCGACACCGGGGAGCTGTTTTTT	CASSPVLAADTGELFF
TRBV7-2	TRBJ1-1	many	TRBD1	TGTGCCAGCAGCTTTAGGGGACAGGGGGCTGGGGCTTTCTTT	CASSFRGQGAGAFF
TRBV27	TRBJ1-2	many	-	TGTGCCAGCAGTTTAAAGTCATACTATGGCTACACCTTC	CASSLKSYYGYTF
TRBV24-1	TRBJ2-2	many	TRBD2	TGTGCCACCAGTGATGGGACTAGACCCGTTACCGGGGAGCTGTTTTTT	CATSDGTRPVTGELFF
TRBV6-5	TRBJ2-1	-	-	TGTGCCAGCAGTTTGAGCCGAGAGGCCCCCTACAATGAGCAGTTCTTC	CASSLSREAPYNEQFF
TRBV6-2/TRBV6-3	TRBJ2-2	-	-	TGTGCCAGCAGTTACCCCCGGGGCAAGGTGGTGAACACCGGGGAGCTGTTTTTT	CASSYPRGKVVNTGELFF
TRBV3-1	TRBJ1-4	few	-	TGTGCCAGCAGCCAAGGGGTGGGGACTGAAAAACTGTTTTTT	CASSQGVGTEKLFF
TRBV11-2	TRBJ2-7	few	TRBD2	TGTGCCAGCAGCTTAGAGGGAAATAGCGGGAGCTCCTACGAGCAGTACTTC	CASSLEGNSGSSYEQYF
TRBV7-3	TRBJ2-1	many	-	TGTGCCAGCAGCTTACAATCTGCCGGCTACAATGAGCAGTTCTTC	CASSLQSAGYNEQFF
TRBV5-1	TRBJ2-2	few	TRBD2	TGCGCCAGCAGCTTGTCTAGCGGGACGGCGAACACCGGGGAGCTGTTTTTT	CASSLSSGTANTGELFF
TRBV18	TRBJ2-3	-	TRBD1	TGTGCCAGCTCACCCGGACAGGGGGCGGGAGATACGCAGTATTTT	CASSPGQGAGDTQYF
TRBV7-9	TRBJ2-3	many	TRBD2	TGTGCCAGCAGCCCCCGGACTAGCGGGACGCAGTATTTT	CASSPRTSGTQYF